A single TCR beta chain is shown here with its context. Its antigen is unknown. No base quality information exists; no much larger clone differs at one position. In total, roughly 710 healthy bone marrow donors made up the cohort. Cohort members were all nominally healthy when sampled, although unrecorded immune exposures were likely present. The donor tested CMV seropositive, placing the donor among the 290 or so seropositive members of the cohort. Every donor gave a peripheral blood sample, and the peripheral blood mononuclear cells from that sample were used for TCR beta sequencing. Genomic DNA extraction from the blood cell samples was performed with the Qiagen DNeasy Blood Extraction Kit. The data were taken from a study of cytomegalovirus exposure and HLA in healthy donors (dated by TCRdb to between 2016 and 2019). General notes on the study: According to an earlier analysis of several hundred of the donors, roughly 180 million T cells yielded 90 million to 130 million unique TCR beta sequences and around 300 Gb of sequence data. An early release covering roughly 640 HLA-typed donors comprised 250 to 350 gigabases of sequencing data and around 85 million unique TCR sequences. The genetic ancestry cluster associated with self-reported Caucasian donors included 81% of the 300 to 400 genotyped donors. The study aimed to test whether signatures of past pathogen exposure could be identified by cataloging public T cell receptors. The T cell repertoires of 666 subjects were profiled by immunosequencing and related to cytomegalovirus serostatus. A separate validation cohort of over 95 different subjects was used in addition to the roughly 640-subject first cohort. To predict cytomegalovirus infection status, the study brought together high-throughput TCR immunosequencing, statistical association of individual TCRs with disease status, and machine learning. A later analysis re-examined previously published TCR beta repertoires from several hundred donors and added high-resolution HLA genotyping to investigate patterns of TCR occurrence. The later analysis used no new phenotypic data to find candidate immune exposures, relying instead on TCR beta sequences and their occurrence across donors. To decide whether each TCR beta V gene segment behaved as functional or pseudogenic, an earlier analysis of some 600 of the donors relied on high-throughput TCR beta sequencing. Donor age, sex, ethnicity and CMV serostatus were compiled together with the repertoire data. Genome-wide SNP genotypes for about 65% of the 666 donors were used in a later genetic analysis, which treated that subset as a discovery cohort. Every discovery cohort repertoire had been produced on one sequencing platform. Class I and class II HLA loci were covered by the typing at four-digit resolution. The number of typed donors differed by locus: roughly 629-640 for A, B, C, DRB1 and DQB1; approximately 540 for DQA1; approximately 610 for DPA1; and around 450 for DPB1. A handful of DR-DQ haplotypes were handled as single units for association and clustering because linkage in the cohort was strong. Among 398 genotyped donors of the cohort, an average of roughly 240,000 unique TCR beta nucleotide sequences were sequenced per donor, roughly 18% of them non-productive. Study-level results and caveats: In a later analysis, HLA-associated TCR beta chains showed more clonal expansion and lower generation probabilities than non-associated chains that were equally common. A cluster of highly shared sequence variants was judged likely to represent a technical artifact of the sequencing pipeline. Sequencing depth was assumed to be roughly uniform across donors in the presence/absence analyses, though that assumption may not hold. When HLA alleles, especially DR and DQ, strongly co-occurred, attributing TCR associations to individual alleles was difficult. According to a later analysis, parvovirus B19, influenza, CMV and Epstein-Barr virus appeared linked to several top co-occurrence clusters. At a false discovery rate of 0.05, a later analysis linked some 18,000 TCR beta sequences to specific HLA alleles. Correlated functional status among segregating V segments might be attributable to linkage disequilibrium, but an unknown experimental factor could not be ruled out. A further reported finding was that TCR beta sequences accurately predicted the HLA-A and HLA-B alleles for most subjects in the first cohort. The classifier was reported to diagnose cytomegalovirus status with high specificity and sensitivity in both the original cohort and the validation cohort. According to a later analysis, TCR association rates differed among HLA loci, with DRB1 alleles showing the most associated TCRs and HLA-C alleles showing the fewest. In a later genetic analysis, a missense DCLRE1C variant was associated with V-gene and J-gene trimming of TCR beta chains, and the association was replicated in an independent cohort. The earlier analysis of approximately 540 of the donors excluded some 15 rarely observed V segments, including chromosome 9 orphons, because counts were too low. Because HLA typing was unavailable for some donors at each locus, only the typed subset was used in association tests. The authors suggested that the approach could potentially be generalized to other disease states and immunological phenotypes. In an earlier analysis of around 500 of the donors, most TCR beta V segments appeared in productive rearrangements about 87% or about 30% of the time, broadly matching IMGT annotations. The study gave a list of 150 to 200 TCR beta chains associated with cytomegalovirus. In vitro tests confirmed that a few of the cytomegalovirus-associated TCR beta chains recognize cytomegalovirus antigens. Most TCR sequences were seen in very few donors, while some public TCRs were found in many individuals. In a later analysis, most CMV-associated TCR beta chains were found to appear HLA-restricted, with HLA associations seemingly driven largely by CMV exposure. Immune exposure information for the cohort was limited to CMV serostatus. Compared with the 666-donor mean, donors in an Asian-associated ancestry cluster had fewer N-insertions in productive TCRs, according to a later genetic analysis. This cohort had only TCR beta chains sequenced, and the lack of alpha or paired-chain data limited which features could be detected.

Libraries came from the immunoSEQ multiplex PCR assay. A mixture of 60 forward primers for TCR Vbeta segments and 13 reverse primers for TCR Jbeta segments was used in the multiplex PCR. The CDR3 region of rearranged TCR beta genes was amplified from genomic DNA with a multiplex PCR assay. Amplified TCR beta libraries were sequenced as 87-base-pair reads on the Illumina HiSeq System. Concerning the study's data processing: In a later analysis, some 80 million unique TCR beta chains were counted across the 650 to 700 repertoires, and roughly 9.9 million of these chains were shared by at least two donors. Raw reads were error-corrected and collapsed into unique sequences with a nearest-neighbor algorithm that merged closely related sequences to remove PCR and sequencing errors. Alignment of CDR3 sequences to IMGT reference sequences was used to assign V, D and J gene segments. For a sequence to be retained, a match of at least six nucleotides to both a V gene segment and a J gene segment was required. A rearrangement was called productive if the CDR3 had no stop codons and remained in frame with V and J, and every other rearrangement was called non-productive. CDR3 was defined according to IMGT convention as the region running from the second conserved V-encoded cysteine to the conserved J-encoded phenylalanine. In an earlier analysis of around 600 of the donors, sequences lacking an unambiguous match to a single V gene segment were excluded. An earlier analysis of some 500 of the donors classified V segments as functional when productive rearrangements were above 56.7% and as segregating when the standard deviation between donors was above 5%. To diagnose cytomegalovirus status from the catalog of TCR beta chain sequences, a statistical classification framework was built. V and J gene assignment, in a later analysis, came from comparing TCR nucleotide sequences with IMGT/GENE-DB human TR gene sequences. The TCRdist pipeline was used in a later analysis to assign CDR3 sequences and most-parsimonious VDJ recombination scenarios. In a later analysis, each TCR beta chain was defined by its CDR3 amino acid sequence together with its V-gene family, and reads without a unique V-gene family were excluded. In a later analysis, some 600 highly shared, low-generation-probability nucleotide sequences were removed to address suspected cross-contamination and a sequencing artifact. In a later analysis, a clonal expansion index for each public chain was calculated from normalized within-repertoire ranks of inferred template counts. In a later analysis, generation probabilities were computed with a VDJ recombination model fitted to out-of-frame rearrangements, and the resulting probabilities were checked against IGoR. In a later analysis, TCR-TCR, TCR-HLA and TCR-CMV co-occurrence was scored with hypergeometric tests, and a repertoire-size bias correction was applied to TCR pairs. A later analysis estimated false discovery rates by permuting HLA or CMV assignments 20 times. In a later analysis, co-occurring TCRs were grouped using DBSCAN, with TCRdist sequence similarity added in when clustering inside HLA-allele-positive subsets. Repertoires with fewer than 30,000 or more than 120,000 public chains were left out of co-occurrence clustering, as were four to six repertoires with anomalous nucleotide sharing. TCRdb re-hosts the immuneACCESS table, in-frame sequences only. Its copies lack some clones; in the studies checked, an unresolved V gene accounts for under half of them, and the cause for the rest is not known. V, J and clone size reflect that table, while D and trimming were determined from the DNA. This sample is represented by about 86,000 clones; 75% to 85% of them were singletons. In total, the top ten clones hold roughly 14% of the sample.

This sequence originates from a woman between 40 and 50 years old in good health and CMV-seropositive. Material: PBMCs.

DNA sequence: TGCGCCAGCAGAATCTCTAGCGGGAGTAGGGAGACCCAGTACTTC. Its coded protein is CASRISSGSRETQYF. The chain is assembled from TRBV5-1 and TRBJ2-5; 10 middle bases align to TRBD2. At the junction V is shortened by 5 bases and J by 5 bases; bases outside the gene matches: 9. From the germline V gene, CDR1 is SGHRS and CDR2 is YFSETQ. The CDR3 numbers 15 residues from cysteine through phenylalanine. Only CDR3 DNA remains: 45 bases, in frame from the first base.